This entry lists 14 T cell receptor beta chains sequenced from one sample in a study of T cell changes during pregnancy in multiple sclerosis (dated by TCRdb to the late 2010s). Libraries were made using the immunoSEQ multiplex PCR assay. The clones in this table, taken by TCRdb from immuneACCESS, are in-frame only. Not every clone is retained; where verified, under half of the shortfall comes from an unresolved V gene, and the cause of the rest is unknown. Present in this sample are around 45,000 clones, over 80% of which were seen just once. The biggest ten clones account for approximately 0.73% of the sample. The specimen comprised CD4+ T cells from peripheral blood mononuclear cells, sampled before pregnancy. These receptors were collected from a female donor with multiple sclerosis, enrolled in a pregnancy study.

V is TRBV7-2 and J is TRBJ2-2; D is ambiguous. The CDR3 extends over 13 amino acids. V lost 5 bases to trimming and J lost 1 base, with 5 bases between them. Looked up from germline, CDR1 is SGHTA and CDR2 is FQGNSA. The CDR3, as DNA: TGTGCCAGCAGCCCAAAGAACACCGGGGAGCTGTTTTTT. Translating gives CASSPKNTGELFF. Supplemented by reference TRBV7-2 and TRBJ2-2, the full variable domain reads GAGVSQSPSNKVTEKGKDVELRCDPISGHTALYWYRQSLGQGLEFLIYFQGNSAPDKSGLPSDRFSAERTGGSVSTLTIQRTQQEDSAVYLCASSPKNTGELFFGEGSRLTVL.

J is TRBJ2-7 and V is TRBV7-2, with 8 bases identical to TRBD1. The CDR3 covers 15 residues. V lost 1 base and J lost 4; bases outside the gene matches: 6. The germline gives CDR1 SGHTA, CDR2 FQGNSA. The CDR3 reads CASSLEPGGLYEQYF. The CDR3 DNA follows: TGTGCCAGCAGCTTAGAGCCAGGGGGCTTGTACGAGCAGTACTTC.

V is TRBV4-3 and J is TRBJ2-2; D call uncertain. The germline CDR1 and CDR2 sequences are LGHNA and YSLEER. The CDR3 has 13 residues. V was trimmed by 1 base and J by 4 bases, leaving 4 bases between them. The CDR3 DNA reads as TGCGCCAGCAGCCAAGTATCCACCGGGGAGCTGTTTTTT. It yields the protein CASSQVSTGELFF.

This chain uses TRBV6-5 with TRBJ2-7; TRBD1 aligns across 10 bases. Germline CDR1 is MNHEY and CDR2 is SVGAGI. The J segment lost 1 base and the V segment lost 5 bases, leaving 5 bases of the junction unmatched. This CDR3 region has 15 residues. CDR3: CASSGPGQGSYEQYF. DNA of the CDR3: TGTGCCAGCAGTGGCCCGGGACAGGGGTCCTACGAGCAGTACTTC.

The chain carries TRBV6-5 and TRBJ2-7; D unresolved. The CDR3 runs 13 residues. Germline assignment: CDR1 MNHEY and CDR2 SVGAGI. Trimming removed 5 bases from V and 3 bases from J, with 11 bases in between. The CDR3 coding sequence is TGTGCCAGCAGTCCCCCCCCGGGCTACGAGCAGTACTTC. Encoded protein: CASSPPPGYEQYF.

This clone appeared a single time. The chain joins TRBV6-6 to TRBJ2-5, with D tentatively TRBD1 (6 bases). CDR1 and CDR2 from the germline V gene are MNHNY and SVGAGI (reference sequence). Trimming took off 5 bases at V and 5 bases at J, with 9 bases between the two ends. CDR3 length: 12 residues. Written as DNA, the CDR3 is TGTGCCAGCAGTCCCCAGGGGGAGACCCAGTACTTC. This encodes CASSPQGETQYF.

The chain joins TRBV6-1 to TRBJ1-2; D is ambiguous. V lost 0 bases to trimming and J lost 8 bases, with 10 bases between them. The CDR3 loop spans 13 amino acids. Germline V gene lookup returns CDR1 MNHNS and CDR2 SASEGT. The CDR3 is CASSEALGEGYTF. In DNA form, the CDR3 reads TGTGCCAGCAGTGAAGCGCTTGGGGAGGGCTACACCTTC.

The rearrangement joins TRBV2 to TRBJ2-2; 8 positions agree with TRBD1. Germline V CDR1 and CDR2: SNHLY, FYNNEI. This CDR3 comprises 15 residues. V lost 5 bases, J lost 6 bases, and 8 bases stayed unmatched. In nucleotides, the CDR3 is TGTGCCAGCAGTCTTACCGGGACAGGCTCCGGGGAGCTGTTTTTT. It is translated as CASSLTGTGSGELFF. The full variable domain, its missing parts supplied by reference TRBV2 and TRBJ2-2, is EPEVTQTPSHQVTQMGQEVILRCVPISNHLYFYWYRQILGQKVEFLVSFYNNEISEKSEIFDDQFSVERPDGSNFTLKIRSTKLEDSAMYFCASSLTGTGSGELFFGEGSRLTVL.

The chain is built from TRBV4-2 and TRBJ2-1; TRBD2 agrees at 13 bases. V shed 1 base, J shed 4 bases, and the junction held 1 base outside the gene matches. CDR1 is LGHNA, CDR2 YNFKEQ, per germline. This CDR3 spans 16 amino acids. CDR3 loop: CASSQVGLAGYNEQFF. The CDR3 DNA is TGTGCCAGCAGCCAAGTGGGACTAGCGGGGTACAATGAGCAGTTCTTC.

This CDR3 reads CASSPTDRDGNTIYF. The CDR3 DNA is TGTGCCAGCAGCCCGACGGACAGGGATGGAAACACCATATATTTT. The rearrangement joins TRBV7-6 to TRBJ1-3, with 8 bases lining up with TRBD1. CDR1 is SGHVS, CDR2 FNYEAQ, per germline. The CDR3 is 15 residues long. Trimming at V came to 5 bases and at J to 3 bases, leaving 6 bases not matched to a gene.

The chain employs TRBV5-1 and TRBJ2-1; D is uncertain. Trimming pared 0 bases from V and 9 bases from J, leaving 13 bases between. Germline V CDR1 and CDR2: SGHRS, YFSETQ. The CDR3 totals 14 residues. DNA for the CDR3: TGCGCCAGCAGCTTGGCACCCCGGCGGAGTGAGCAGTTCTTC. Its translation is CASSLAPRRSEQFF. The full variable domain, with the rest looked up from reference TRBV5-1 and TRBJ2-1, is KAGVTQTPRYLIKTRGQQVTLSCSPISGHRSVSWYQQTPGQGLQFLFEYFSETQRNKGNFPGRFSGRQFSNSRSEMNVSTLELGDSALYLCASSLAPRRSEQFFGPGTRLTVL.

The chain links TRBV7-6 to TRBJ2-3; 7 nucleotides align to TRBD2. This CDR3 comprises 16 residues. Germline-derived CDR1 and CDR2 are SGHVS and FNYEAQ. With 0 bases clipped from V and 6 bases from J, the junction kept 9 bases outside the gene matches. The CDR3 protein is CASSLAGRGGPDTQYF. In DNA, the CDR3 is TGTGCCAGCAGCTTAGCGGGGCGCGGGGGTCCGGATACGCAGTATTTT.

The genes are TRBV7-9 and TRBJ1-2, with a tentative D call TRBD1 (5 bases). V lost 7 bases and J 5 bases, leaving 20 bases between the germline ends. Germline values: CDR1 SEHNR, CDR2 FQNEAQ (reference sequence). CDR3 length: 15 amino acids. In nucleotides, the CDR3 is TGTGCCAGCACTCACCGGGGCGGGGAGCGGTATGGCTACACCTTC. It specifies CASTHRGGERYGYTF.

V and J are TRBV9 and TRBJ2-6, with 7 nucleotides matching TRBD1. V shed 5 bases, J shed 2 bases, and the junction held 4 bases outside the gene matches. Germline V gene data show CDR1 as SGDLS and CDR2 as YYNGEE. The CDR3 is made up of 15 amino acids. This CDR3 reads CASSPTGAGANVLTF. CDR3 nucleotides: TGTGCCAGCAGTCCTACAGGGGCTGGGGCCAACGTCCTGACTTTC.